The clone carrying this T cell receptor beta chain was counted only a few times. Its matching antigen is unknown. The data belong to a study of human T cells and chemical hapten exposure. As for the study in general: The use of 2% DPC on approximately 2 cm by approximately 2 cm of upper inner arm skin constituted sensitization.

Time point: patch test 3, about 24 weeks after DPC sensitization. The treatment was: therapeutic diphenylcyclopropenone sensitization with weekly scalp DPC. Every donor had alopecia and was 18 to 70 years old; all were suitable for DPC. Study results and caveats: TCRs whose frequency exceeded 1 in 1000 remained the same following DPC sensitization. Versus controls, expanded TCRs had significantly more large CDR3 similarity clusters.

The CDR3 loop spans 14 amino acids. After removal of 5 bases from V and 4 bases from J, the junction contained 4 bases not matched to a gene. Germline CDR1 and CDR2: MRHNA and SNTAGT. TCRdb re-called the RACE reads with MiXCR, one entry per CDR3 protein. The table lists about 52,000 distinct CDR3 sequences, 9.9% of them singletons. Here the sequenced sample was whole blood, taken in connection with sensitization to the hapten diphenylcyclopropenone (DPC). The V call is TRBV6-4, the J call TRBJ2-3; 9 bases fit TRBD1. This sequence was found in a woman in her thirties or forties with alopecia areata. Some clones in this sample may be carry-over from other donors' samples. CDR3 sequence (DNA): TGTGCCAGCAGTCCACAGGGGGCCCCAGATACGCAGTATTTT. It yields the protein CASSPQGAPDTQYF.